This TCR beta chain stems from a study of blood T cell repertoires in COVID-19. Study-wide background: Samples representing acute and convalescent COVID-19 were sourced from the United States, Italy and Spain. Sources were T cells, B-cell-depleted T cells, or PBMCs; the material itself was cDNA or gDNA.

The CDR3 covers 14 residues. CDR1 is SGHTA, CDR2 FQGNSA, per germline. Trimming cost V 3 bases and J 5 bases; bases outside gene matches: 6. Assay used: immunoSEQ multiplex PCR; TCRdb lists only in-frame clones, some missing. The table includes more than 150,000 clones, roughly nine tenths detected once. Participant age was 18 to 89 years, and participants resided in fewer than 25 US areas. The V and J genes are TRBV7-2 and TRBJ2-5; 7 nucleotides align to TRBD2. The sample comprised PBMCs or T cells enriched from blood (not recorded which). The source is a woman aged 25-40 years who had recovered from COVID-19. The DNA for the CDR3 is TGTGCCAGCAGCTTGGGGCCCGGGAGGGAGACCCAGTACTTC. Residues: CASSLGPGRETQYF.